This TCR beta chain was observed in a study of shared clonotypes between healthy human individuals. Study overall: CD4 naive cells filled three plates per donor, CD4 memory three, CD8 naive two and CD8 memory one.

All donors were healthy HIV-negative adults lacking recent acute infections or vaccinations. Partitioning of CD4+ cells yielded a CD45RA+ naive subset and a CD45RA-negative memory subset. Assay: immunoSEQ multiplex PCR; the TCRdb copy retains only in-frame clones and omits some. In the table there are about 660,000 clones, over 65% of which are singletons. The CDR3 is 16 amino acids. CDR1 and CDR2 from the germline V gene are SGHAT and FQNNGV. Trimming took 5 bases from V and 0 from J; bases not matched to a gene: 4. About this clone itself: Its antigen is undetermined.

Study-level findings and limits: Sorted-subset samples were not fully sequenced, rarefaction indicated.

The sample consisted of memory CD4+ T cells sorted from blood. The subset here: CD45RA-negative fraction. V and J are TRBV11-2 and TRBJ2-3; 11 nucleotides agree with TRBD2. The clonotype comes from a woman aged 30 to 39 in good health. CDR3 sequence reads: CASSPLAGGSTDTQYF. The DNA of the CDR3 is TGTGCCAGCAGCCCGCTAGCGGGAGGAAGCACAGATACGCAGTATTTT.